Reported below is one T cell receptor beta chain. Antigen: not known. This specimen comes from a study of T cell clusters in autoimmune cytopenias. Overall study: The median distinct TRB clonotype count was approximately 2,500 per sample, from a median around 49,000 reads. Study-level findings and limits: Functional roles of the in silico T cell clusters still await experimental validation. Physiological T cell clusters of healthy donors were apparently absent in primary autoimmune cytopenia patients.

Each sample's input was 250 to 300 ng genomic DNA, some 38,000 genome equivalents. TRB rearrangements were amplified by touch-down multiplex PCR with mixed TRB-A/B primers. TCRdb re-called the multiplex PCR reads; every CDR3 protein appears as one record, without DNA. This table lists around 6,000 distinct CDR3 sequences. The germline V gene has CDR1 LGHNA and CDR2 YSLEER. The CDR3 consists of 15 residues. Separately, the same data were catalogued under a study of T cell repertoires in aging, cancer and after chemotherapy. Per that study: Loss of evenness, beyond lost richness, contributed to age-related TCR diversity decline in cancer patients.

The receptor was derived from a human donor in good health. The chain couples TRBV4-3 to TRBJ1-2; the TRBD1 assignment by TCRdb is unverifiable without DNA. Sequenced sample: peripheral blood. The CDR3 protein is CASTEQAQRSYGYTF.